These 30 T cell receptor beta chains share one sample of origin, sequenced in a study of T-cell reconstitution after alpha-beta-depleted transplantation in children. Preparation of the TCRbeta library involved a method that used unique molecular identifiers. TCRdb independently ran MiXCR on the PCR reads; one entry per CDR3 protein. The sample lists 900,000 or so distinct CDR3 sequences, 15% to 20% occurring once. The sample in question was PBMCs, mostly from graft donor cells, obtained 360 days after TCRalphabeta/CD19-depleted stem cell transplant. The receptors were gathered from a male patient between 5 and 17 years old who had a stem cell transplant for acute lymphoblastic leukemia, so the T cells may come from the graft donor.

This sequence joins TRBV24-1 and TRBJ2-1; D possibly matches TRBD1 or TRBD2 (6 bases each). Between the trimmed V and J ends, which lost 9 bases and 7 bases, there was a span of 24 bases. CDR3 length: 16 residues. The germline V gene has CDR1 KGHDR and CDR2 SFDVKD. Written as DNA, the CDR3 is TGTGCCACCGCTTGGGAGGACAGCGAGGGTAAAAATGAGCAGTTCTTC. Its translation: CATAWEDSEGKNEQFF.

The chain has TRBV6-4 and TRBJ2-1; D tentatively fits TRBD1 or TRBD2 (5 bases each). The CDR3 is 16 residues long. Trimming removed 3 bases from V and 6 bases from J, with 18 bases in between. Germline CDR1 is MRHNA and CDR2 is SNTAGT. The CDR3 DNA reads TGTGCCAGCAGTGAGTACCCGGGGACCACCCTCAATGAGCAGTTCTTC. It is translated as CASSEYPGTTLNEQFF.

This clonotype showed up just a few times. The genes are TRBV6-4 and TRBJ2-1, with D possibly TRBD2 on 5 matching bases. Trimming removed 3 bases from V and 0 bases from J, with 15 bases in between. The CDR3 has 17 amino acids. Germline assignment: CDR1 MRHNA and CDR2 SNTAGT. The CDR3 here is CASSDKASSYSYNEQFF. Written as DNA, the CDR3 is TGTGCCAGCAGTGATAAGGCTAGCAGCTACTCCTACAATGAGCAGTTCTTC.

The rearrangement joins TRBV20-1 to TRBJ2-7; 7 bases align to TRBD1. The CDR3 runs to 13 residues. The V segment lost 6 bases and the J segment 1 base; nucleotides outside the gene matches: 6. CDR1 and CDR2 from the germline V gene are DFQATT and SNEGSKA (reference sequence). In nucleotides, the CDR3 is TGCAGTGCCCCCGACAGGGTTTCCTACGAGCAGTACTTC. It codes for CSAPDRVSYEQYF.

This clonotype was recorded a few times. The chain joins TRBV18 to TRBJ2-5, with D perhaps TRBD2 (7 bases). The germline CDR1 and CDR2 sequences are KGHSH and LQKENI. V lost 1 base, J lost 0 bases, and 12 bases lay in between. The CDR3 consists of 16 residues. The chain's CDR3 is CASSPLRGGDQETQYF. Here the CDR3 DNA reads TGTGCCAGCTCACCACTCAGGGGAGGGGACCAAGAGACCCAGTACTTC.

This clonotype was found a few times. A much larger clone lies one base from this, so it may be a read error. The chain is built from TRBV12-3 or TRBV12-4 and TRBJ2-3; 9 bases are a match to TRBD2. V lost 3 bases and J lost 1; bases outside the gene matches: 2. The CDR3 loop spans 15 amino acids. CDR3 residues: CASSFGGRGTDTQYF. CDR3 bases: TGTGCCAGCAGTTTCGGCGGGAGGGGCACAGATACGCAGTATTTT.

This chain links TRBV20-1 with TRBJ2-7, with TRBD1 matching over 8 bases. From germline, CDR1 is DFQATT and CDR2 SNEGSKA (reference sequence). V lost 4 bases, J lost 3 bases, and 11 bases stayed unmatched. This CDR3 is built from 15 residues. CDR3 in amino acids: CSATSGQGASYEQYF. For the CDR3, the DNA is TGCAGTGCTACGAGTGGGCAGGGGGCTAGCTACGAGCAGTACTTC.

V and J are TRBV5-1 and TRBJ2-1; 8 bases are a match to TRBD2. The V segment lost 0 bases and the J segment 2 bases; nucleotides outside the gene matches: 4. Germline V gene lookup returns CDR1 SGHRS and CDR2 YFSETQ. CDR3 size: 16 residues. The CDR3, as DNA: TGCGCCAGCAGCTTGGGACTAGCGCAAACCTACAATGAGCAGTTCTTC. This codes for CASSLGLAQTYNEQFF.

The rearrangement links TRBV7-9 to TRBJ1-3; D gene ambiguous. The V gene's germline CDR1 is SEHNR and CDR2 FQNEAQ (reference sequence). This CDR3 is built from 13 residues. The V gene lost 3 bases and the J gene lost 3 bases, with 6 bases spanning the gap. The CDR3 here is CASSFFRGNTIYF. CDR3 in DNA: TGTGCCAGCAGCTTTTTTCGTGGAAACACCATATATTTT.

The chain employs TRBV7-8 and TRBJ2-5, with 7 nucleotides matching TRBD1. The CDR3 is 13 residues long. After removal of 5 bases from V and 3 bases from J, the junction contained 3 bases not matched to a gene. Looked up from germline, CDR1 is SGHVS and CDR2 is FQNEAQ. CDR3: CASSHQGEETQYF. The CDR3 nucleotides are TGTGCCAGCAGCCACCAGGGGGAAGAGACCCAGTACTTC.

In this sample, this clonotype turned up a few times. The V and J genes are TRBV5-1 and TRBJ2-2, with 10 positions matching TRBD2. CDR1 and CDR2 from the germline V gene are SGHRS and YFSETQ. This CDR3 has 17 residues. Losses at the gene ends were 4 bases for V and 1 base for J; bases not matched to a gene: 7. The CDR3: CASSPSSGSRNTGELFF. CDR3 DNA sequence: TGCGCCAGCAGCCCTTCTAGCGGGAGTAGGAACACCGGGGAGCTGTTTTTT.

In this sample, this clonotype turned up a few times. The rearrangement links TRBV20-1 to TRBJ2-1; 7 bases are shared with TRBD2. Germline-derived CDR1 and CDR2 are DFQATT and SNEGSKA (reference sequence). V was pared by 3 bases and J by 14 bases, with 7 bases of the junction left unmatched. CDR3 length: 11 residues. DNA of the CDR3: TGCAGTGCTAGGACTAGCTTGGGGGAGTTCTTC. It yields the protein CSARTSLGEFF.

This clonotype has more than one count but fewer than ten. The chain joins TRBV12-3 or TRBV12-4 to TRBJ2-7; 7 bases fit TRBD1. The CDR3 is made up of 14 amino acids. Germline trimming cut 4 bases from V and 5 bases from J; bases unmatched to any gene: 8. CDR3 loop: CASSSYETGNEQYF. As DNA, the CDR3 is TGTGCCAGCAGTTCTTACGAGACAGGGAACGAGCAGTACTTC.

The chain employs TRBV2 and TRBJ2-7; 11 bases line up with TRBD1. The CDR3 is 14 residues long. Germline CDR1 is SNHLY and CDR2 is FYNNEI. V was clipped by 7 bases and J by 1 base; unmatched bases: 3. CDR3 coding DNA: TGTGCCAGCATTTGGGACAGGGGGTCCTACGAGCAGTACTTC. Protein product: CASIWDRGSYEQYF.

A few counts support this clonotype. V is TRBV20-1 and J is TRBJ2-1, with D hard to call. Between the trimmed V and J ends, which lost 1 base and 2 bases, there was a span of 12 bases. CDR3 size: 15 residues. Germline V CDR1 and CDR2: DFQATT, SNEGSKA (reference sequence). CDR3: CSARALDNAYNEQFF. DNA for the CDR3: TGCAGTGCTAGAGCTTTAGATAACGCCTACAATGAGCAGTTCTTC.

This clonotype was seen a few times. The chain couples TRBV20-1 to TRBJ2-5, with 8 nucleotides matching TRBD2. Trimming removed 6 bases from V and 2 bases from J; junction bases left unmatched: 11. The CDR3 has 15 residues. Germline assignment: CDR1 DFQATT and CDR2 SNEGSKA (reference sequence). CDR3 sequence reads: CSAPKSGRKQETQYF. The CDR3 coding sequence is TGCAGTGCGCCGAAGAGCGGGAGAAAACAAGAGACCCAGTACTTC.

This clonotype was detected a few times. The chain is built from TRBV7-3 and TRBJ2-1, with 11 positions matching TRBD2. There are 15 residues in the CDR3. Germline trimming cut 5 bases from V and 9 bases from J; bases unmatched to any gene: 9. Germline CDR1 and CDR2: SGHTA and FQGTGA. CDR3 protein: CASSISPTSGSEQFF. CDR3 DNA sequence: TGTGCCAGCAGCATATCCCCCACTAGCGGGAGTGAGCAGTTCTTC.

The chain has TRBV6-2 or TRBV6-3 and TRBJ2-1; no definite D call. With 2 bases removed from V and 10 bases from J, the gap between germline ends came to 6 bases. From germline, CDR1 is MNHEY and CDR2 SVGEGT. This CDR3 comprises 11 residues. The CDR3 region has the DNA TGTGCCAGCAGTTACAAAAGGGAGCAGTTCTTC. This sequence encodes CASSYKREQFF.

In its sample, this clonotype was seen many times. The chain uses TRBV5-6 and TRBJ2-7, with 10 bases lining up with TRBD2. CDR1 is SGHDT and CDR2 is YYEEEE in the germline V gene. The CDR3 is 16 residues long. J gave up 5 bases and V 0 bases, and 8 bases lay outside the gene matches. CDR3 amino acids: CASSLDFLAGVNEQYF. DNA for the CDR3: TGTGCCAGCAGCTTGGATTTCCTAGCGGGAGTCAACGAGCAGTACTTC.

The chain joins TRBV5-1 to TRBJ2-1, with 8 bases matching TRBD1. The junction had 9 bases not matched to a gene; V was cut back by 6 bases and J by 7 bases. CDR1 is SGHRS, CDR2 YFSETQ, per germline. This CDR3 has 14 amino acids. The CDR3 DNA reads as TGCGCCAGCACCCCGGGGGACAGGTCTAATGAGCAGTTCTTC. It specifies CASTPGDRSNEQFF.

This clonotype was detected only a few times. This chain uses TRBV20-1 with TRBJ2-3, with D possibly being TRBD1 (5 bases). CDR3 length: 20 residues. Trimming removed 0 bases from V and 2 bases from J, with 27 bases in between. In germline, CDR1 is DFQATT, CDR2 SNEGSKA (reference sequence). In nucleotides, the CDR3 is TGCAGTGCTAGAGACCGGTCATCCCAGCAGGGTGCCCTTTACACAGATACGCAGTATTTT. This translates into CSARDRSSQQGALYTDTQYF.

This clonotype was seen a few times. The gene calls are TRBV4-2 and TRBJ2-7; 9 nucleotides line up with TRBD2. V was clipped by 3 bases and J by 7 bases; unmatched bases: 13. The CDR3 totals 16 residues. The germline gives CDR1 LGHNA, CDR2 YNFKEQ. The CDR3 sequence: CASSHAGREGLWEQYF. In nucleotides, the CDR3 is TGTGCCAGCAGCCATGCGGGGCGGGAGGGCCTTTGGGAGCAGTACTTC.

Only a few counts were recorded for this clonotype. The J gene is TRBJ2-1, the V gene TRBV5-6, with D possibly TRBD1 on 6 matching bases. The CDR3 is 16 amino acids. V was clipped by 1 base and J by 3 bases, with 14 bases between them. CDR1 is SGHDT, CDR2 YYEEEE, per germline. The CDR3 is CASSLSAGTSYNEQFF. Here the CDR3 DNA reads TGTGCCAGCAGCTTGTCGGCAGGGACAAGCTACAATGAGCAGTTCTTC.

This clonotype was seen only a few times. The chain employs TRBV12-3 or TRBV12-4 and TRBJ2-7, with a tentative D call TRBD2 (6 bases). V lost 7 bases to trimming and J lost 10 bases, with 20 bases between them. The CDR3 consists of 13 residues. The CDR3: CASTSGPGGNQYF. The CDR3 DNA is TGTGCCAGCACTTCAGGGCCCGGAGGGAACCAGTACTTC.

This clonotype was seen more than once but under ten times. This chain uses TRBV12-3 or TRBV12-4 with TRBJ1-5, with 7 nucleotides matching TRBD1. CDR3 length: 15 amino acids. V lost 9 bases, J lost 6 bases, and 14 bases stayed unmatched. CDR3 in amino acids: CASTALTGKGQPQHF. As DNA, the CDR3 is TGTGCCAGTACTGCTTTGACAGGGAAGGGTCAGCCCCAGCATTTT.

This clonotype was detected many times. The rearrangement uses TRBV29-1 and TRBJ2-7; 7 nucleotides align to TRBD1. Germline CDR1 and CDR2: SQVTM and ANQGSEA. The CDR3 is made up of 12 amino acids. The V segment lost 4 bases and the J segment 3 bases; nucleotides outside the gene matches: 3. The CDR3 DNA reads as TGCAGCGTTGTCGGACAGGTCTACGAGCAGTACTTC. Its protein product is CSVVGQVYEQYF.

The chain joins TRBV18 to TRBJ2-1, with 15 bases lining up with TRBD2. The CDR3 runs 17 residues. The germline CDR1 and CDR2 sequences are KGHSH and LQKENI. Unmatched junction bases numbered 5, after V lost 0 bases and J lost 8 bases. The CDR3 coding sequence is TGTGCCAGCTCACCACCGGGACTAGCGGGAGGTGGCCATGAGCAGTTCTTC. Protein sequence: CASSPPGLAGGGHEQFF. Complete variable domain (other parts from reference TRBV18 and TRBJ2-1): NAGVMQNPRHLVRRRGQEARLRCSPMKGHSHVYWYRQLPEEGLKFMVYLQKENIIDESGMPKERFSAEFPKEGPSILRIQQVVRGDSAAYFCASSPPGLAGGGHEQFFGPGTRLTVL.

This clonotype occurred many times. This rearrangement joins TRBV20-1 to TRBJ1-5; a possible D gene is TRBD1 (5 bases). The V gene lost 6 bases and the J gene lost 4 bases, with 13 bases spanning the gap. CDR1 and CDR2 (germline): DFQATT, SNEGSKA (reference sequence). The CDR3 totals 13 residues. As DNA, the CDR3 is TGCAGTGCCCCGGGACCGAAAAATCAGCCCCAGCATTTT. Its protein is CSAPGPKNQPQHF.

V usage is TRBV5-1 and J usage is TRBJ2-3, with D perhaps matching TRBD2 (5 bases). Germline CDR1 reads SGHRS; CDR2 reads YFSETQ. CDR3 size: 13 residues. V lost 4 bases and J 4 bases, leaving 10 bases between the germline ends. The CDR3 spells CASSGSSSDTQYF. CDR3 nucleotide sequence: TGCGCCAGCAGCGGCTCTAGCTCAGATACGCAGTATTTT.

This chain uses TRBV7-7 with TRBJ2-1; D is undetermined. Trimming cost V 1 base and J 8 bases, with 15 bases left between them. Germline loops: CDR1 SSHAT, CDR2 FNYEAQ (reference sequence). This CDR3 is built from 15 residues. CDR3 region: CASSLVVGLPHEQFF. The DNA for the CDR3 is TGTGCCAGCAGCTTAGTGGTGGGTTTGCCGCATGAGCAGTTCTTC. Variable domain in full (rest from reference TRBV7-7 and TRBJ2-1): GAGVSQSPRYKVTKRGQDVTLRCDPISSHATLYWYQQALGQGPEFLTYFNYEAQPDKSGLPSDRFSAERPEGSISTLTIQRTEQRDSAMYRCASSLVVGLPHEQFFGPGTRLTVL.